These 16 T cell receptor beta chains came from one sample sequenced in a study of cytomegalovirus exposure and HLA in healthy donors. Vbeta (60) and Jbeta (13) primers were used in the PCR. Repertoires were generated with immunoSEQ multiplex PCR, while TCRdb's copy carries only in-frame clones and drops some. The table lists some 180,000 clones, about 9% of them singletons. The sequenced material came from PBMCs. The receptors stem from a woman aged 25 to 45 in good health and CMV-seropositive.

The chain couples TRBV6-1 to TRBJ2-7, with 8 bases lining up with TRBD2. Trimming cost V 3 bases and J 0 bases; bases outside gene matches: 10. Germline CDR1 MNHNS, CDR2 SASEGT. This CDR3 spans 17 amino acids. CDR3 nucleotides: TGTGCCAGCAGTGACTATTTAGCGGGACTCCTCTCCTACGAGCAGTACTTC. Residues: CASSDYLAGLLSYEQYF.

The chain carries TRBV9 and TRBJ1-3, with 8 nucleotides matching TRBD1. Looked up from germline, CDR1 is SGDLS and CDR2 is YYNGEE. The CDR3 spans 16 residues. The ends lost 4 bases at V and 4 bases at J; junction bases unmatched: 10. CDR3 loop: CASSSRQGSMGNTIYF. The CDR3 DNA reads TGTGCCAGCAGCTCCCGACAGGGGTCAATGGGAAACACCATATATTTT.

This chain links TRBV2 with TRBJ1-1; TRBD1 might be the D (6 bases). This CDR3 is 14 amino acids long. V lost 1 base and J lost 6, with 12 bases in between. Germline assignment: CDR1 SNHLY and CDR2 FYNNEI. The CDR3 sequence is CASSEGRGKAEAFF. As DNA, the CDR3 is TGTGCCAGCAGTGAAGGCAGGGGTAAGGCTGAAGCTTTCTTT. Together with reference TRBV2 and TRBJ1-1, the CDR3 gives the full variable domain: EPEVTQTPSHQVTQMGQEVILRCVPISNHLYFYWYRQILGQKVEFLVSFYNNEISEKSEIFDDQFSVERPDGSNFTLKIRSTKLEDSAMYFCASSEGRGKAEAFFGQGTRLTVV.

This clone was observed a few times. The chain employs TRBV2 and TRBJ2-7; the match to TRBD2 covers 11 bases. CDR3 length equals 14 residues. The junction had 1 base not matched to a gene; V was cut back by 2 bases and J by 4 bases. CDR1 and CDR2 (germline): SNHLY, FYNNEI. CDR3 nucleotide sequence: TGTGCCAGCAGTGAAATAGCGGGAGGGTACGAGCAGTACTTC. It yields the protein CASSEIAGGYEQYF.

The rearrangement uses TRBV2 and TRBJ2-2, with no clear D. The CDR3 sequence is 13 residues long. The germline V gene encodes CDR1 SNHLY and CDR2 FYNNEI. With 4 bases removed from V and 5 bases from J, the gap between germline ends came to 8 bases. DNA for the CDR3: TGTGCCAGCAGTGTCGAACATACCGGGGAGCTGTTTTTT. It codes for CASSVEHTGELFF.

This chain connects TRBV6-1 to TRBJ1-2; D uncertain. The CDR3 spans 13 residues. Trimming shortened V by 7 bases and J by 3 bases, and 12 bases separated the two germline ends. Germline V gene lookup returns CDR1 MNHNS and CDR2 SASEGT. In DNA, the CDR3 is TGTGCCAGCACGGCCGGGGTAGACTATGGCTACACCTTC. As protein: CASTAGVDYGYTF.

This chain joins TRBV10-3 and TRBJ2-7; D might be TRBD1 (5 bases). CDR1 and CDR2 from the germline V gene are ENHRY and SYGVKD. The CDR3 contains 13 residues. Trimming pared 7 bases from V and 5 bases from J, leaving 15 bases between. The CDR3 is CAIMAGSYHEQYF. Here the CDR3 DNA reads TGTGCCATCATGGCAGGGTCATACCACGAGCAGTACTTC.

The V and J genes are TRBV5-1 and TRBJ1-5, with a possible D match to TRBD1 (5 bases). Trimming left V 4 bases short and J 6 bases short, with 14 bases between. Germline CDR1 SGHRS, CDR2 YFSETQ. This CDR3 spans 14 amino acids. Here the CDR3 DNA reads TGCGCCAGCAGCCTTGGGGGGGATAGTCAGCCCCAGCATTTT. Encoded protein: CASSLGGDSQPQHF.

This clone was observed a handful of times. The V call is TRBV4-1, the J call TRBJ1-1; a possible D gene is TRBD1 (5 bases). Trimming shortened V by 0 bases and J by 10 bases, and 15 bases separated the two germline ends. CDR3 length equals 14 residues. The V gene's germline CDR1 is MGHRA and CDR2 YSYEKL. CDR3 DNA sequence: TGCGCCAGCAGCCAAGATATCGGGGGGTGGTTAGCTTTCTTT. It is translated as CASSQDIGGWLAFF.

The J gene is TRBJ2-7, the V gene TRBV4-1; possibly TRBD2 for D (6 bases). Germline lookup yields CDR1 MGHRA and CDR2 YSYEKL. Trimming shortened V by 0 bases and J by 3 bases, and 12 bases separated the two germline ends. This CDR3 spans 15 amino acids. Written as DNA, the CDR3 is TGCGCCAGCAGCCAAGACAGGCGGGGAATCTACGAGCAGTACTTC. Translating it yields CASSQDRRGIYEQYF.

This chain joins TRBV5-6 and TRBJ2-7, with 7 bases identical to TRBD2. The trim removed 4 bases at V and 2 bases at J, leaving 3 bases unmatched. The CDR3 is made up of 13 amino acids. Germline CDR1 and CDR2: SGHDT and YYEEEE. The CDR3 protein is CASSPGLAYEQYF. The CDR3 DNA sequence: TGTGCCAGCAGCCCCGGACTAGCCTACGAGCAGTACTTC. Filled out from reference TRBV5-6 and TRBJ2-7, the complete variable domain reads DAGVTQSPTHLIKTRGQQVTLRCSPKSGHDTVSWYQQALGQGPQFIFQYYEEEERQRGNFPDRFSGHQFPNYSSELNVNALLLGDSALYLCASSPGLAYEQYFGPGTRLTVT.

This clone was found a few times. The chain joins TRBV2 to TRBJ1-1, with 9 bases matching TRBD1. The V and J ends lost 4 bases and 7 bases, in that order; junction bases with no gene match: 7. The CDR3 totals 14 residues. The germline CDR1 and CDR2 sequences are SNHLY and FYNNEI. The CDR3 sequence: CASSVTGTGIEAFF. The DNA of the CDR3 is TGTGCCAGCAGTGTAACCGGGACAGGGATTGAAGCTTTCTTT.

The CDR3 is CASSLITSGDYTGELFF. The DNA for the CDR3 is TGTGCCAGCAGCCTAATAACTAGCGGGGACTACACCGGGGAGCTGTTTTTT. J is TRBJ2-2 and V is TRBV5-6, with 10 bases lining up with TRBD2. The CDR3 extends over 17 amino acids. CDR1 and CDR2 (germline): SGHDT, YYEEEE. After removal of 4 bases from V and 3 bases from J, the junction contained 9 bases not matched to a gene.

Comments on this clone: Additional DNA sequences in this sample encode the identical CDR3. The CDR3 DNA follows: TGCGCCAGCAGCTTACAGGGTCAAGAGACCCAGTACTTC. Protein: CASSLQGQETQYF. The genes are TRBV5-1 and TRBJ2-5; tentatively, D is TRBD1 (6 bases). The germline V gene encodes CDR1 SGHRS and CDR2 YFSETQ. CDR3 length: 13 amino acids. V lost 2 bases and J lost 2, with 7 bases in between.

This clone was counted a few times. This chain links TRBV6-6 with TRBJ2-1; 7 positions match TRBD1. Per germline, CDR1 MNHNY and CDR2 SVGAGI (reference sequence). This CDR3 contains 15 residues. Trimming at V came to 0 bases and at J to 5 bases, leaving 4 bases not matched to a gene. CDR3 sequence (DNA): TGTGCCAGCAGTTACTCGACAGGGAGAGACAATGAGCAGTTCTTC. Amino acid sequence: CASSYSTGRDNEQFF.

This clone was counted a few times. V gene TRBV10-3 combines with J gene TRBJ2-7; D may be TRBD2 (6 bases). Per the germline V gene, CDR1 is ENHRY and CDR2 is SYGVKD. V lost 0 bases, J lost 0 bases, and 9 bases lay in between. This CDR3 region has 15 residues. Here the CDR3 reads CAISESASVSYEQYF. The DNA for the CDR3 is TGTGCCATCAGTGAGTCAGCTAGCGTCTCCTACGAGCAGTACTTC.